This TCR beta chain was observed in a study of T-cell reconstitution after alpha-beta-depleted transplantation in children. Unique molecular identifiers were incorporated when the TCRbeta library was constructed. MiXCR was run by TCRdb on the PCR reads, yielding one entry per CDR3 protein. The repertoire holds 380,000 or so distinct CDR3 sequences, 13% seen once, with about 3.9% in the top ten. This clonotype was seen many times. Trimming shortened V by 4 bases and J by 0 bases, and 6 bases separated the two germline ends. The CDR3 runs 12 residues. Per the germline V gene, CDR1 is SQVTM and CDR2 is ANQGSEA.

The clonotype was recovered from a human donor who donated a stem cell graft to a child with Fanconi anemia. The specimen comprised PBMCs, sampled from the stem cell graft. V and J are TRBV29-1 and TRBJ1-1; D gene ambiguous. In nucleotides, the CDR3 is TGCAGCGTTGGGAGAATGAACACTGAAGCTTTCTTT. The encoded protein is CSVGRMNTEAFF.